This T cell receptor beta chain was found in a study of blood T cell repertoires in COVID-19. Study context: Acute and convalescent COVID-19 specimens originated in the United States, Italy and Spain. PBMCs, B-cell-depleted T cells, or T cells were the source of the cDNA or gDNA that made up the material.

Germline assignment: CDR1 MDHEN and CDR2 SYDVKM. There are 13 residues in the CDR3. V lost 2 bases to trimming and J lost 7 bases, with 8 bases between them. Original handling: It was from reference gene primer amplification that nucleated cell counts were estimated. Data came from immunoSEQ multiplex PCR; TCRdb stores just in-frame clones and leaves some out. That table furnishes V, J and clone size, whereas the DNA furnished D and trimming. Of about 43,000 clones in the sample, 87% were seen once. This rearrangement joins TRBV28 to TRBJ1-4; D not certain. The origin of this receptor is a man in his fifties or sixties with active COVID-19. Sequenced: peripheral blood. The CDR3 DNA is TGTGCCAGCAGTTTACGGCGGGTTGAAAAACTGTTTTTT. It specifies CASSLRRVEKLFF. Together with reference TRBV28 and TRBJ1-4, the CDR3 gives the full variable domain: DVKVTQSSRYLVKRTGEKVFLECVQDMDHENMFWYRQDPGLGLRLIYFSYDVKMKEKGDIPEGYSVSREKKERFSLILESASTNQTSMYLCASSLRRVEKLFFGSGTQLSVL.